Shown below are 18 T cell receptor beta chains from a single sample sequenced in a study of blood T cell repertoires in COVID-19. The repertoire was sequenced with immunoSEQ multiplex PCR; TCRdb's copy has only in-frame clones and lacks some. The sample lists about 290,000 clones, around 85% occurring once. What was sequenced was peripheral blood. The source is a woman aged 45-65 years with active or convalescent COVID-19.

The chain carries TRBV18 and TRBJ1-5, with TRBD1 as a possible D gene (5 bases). The V end lost 2 bases, the J end lost 2 bases, and 7 bases lay between the germline ends. Germline values: CDR1 KGHSH, CDR2 LQKENI. The CDR3 is 14 residues long. The CDR3 DNA reads as TGTGCCAGCTCACCAAAACAGGGCAATCAGCCCCAGCATTTT. It is translated as CASSPKQGNQPQHF.

CDR3 region: CASSNQTGSNSPLHF. The CDR3 coding sequence is TGTGCCAGCAGTAACCAGACAGGGAGTAATTCACCCCTCCACTTT. The genes are TRBV25-1 and TRBJ1-6, with 7 nucleotides matching TRBD1. Germline V gene lookup returns CDR1 MGHDK and CDR2 SYGVNS. V trimming: 5 bases; J trimming: 6 bases; junction bases outside the gene matches: 7. This CDR3 comprises 15 residues.

This rearrangement joins TRBV5-1 to TRBJ1-6, with D uncertain. Germline-derived CDR1 and CDR2 are SGHRS and YFSETQ. The CDR3 contains 14 residues. The V and J ends lost 0 bases and 3 bases respectively, with 4 bases between them. CDR3 residues: CASSLDSYNSPLHF. CDR3 sequence (DNA): TGCGCCAGCAGCTTGGACAGCTATAATTCACCCCTCCACTTT.

This clone was detected once. The genes are TRBV28 and TRBJ2-7; TRBD1 agrees at 7 bases. Germline assignment: CDR1 MDHEN and CDR2 SYDVKM. This CDR3 has 16 residues. Germline trimming cut 5 bases from V and 2 bases from J; bases unmatched to any gene: 12. CDR3 nucleotide sequence: TGTGCCAGCAGTCCAAGACAGGGAGAACGCCCCTACGAGCAGTACTTC. This translates into CASSPRQGERPYEQYF.

In this sample, this clone turned up once. The V and J genes are TRBV5-6 and TRBJ2-7, with D uncertain. Germline V gene data show CDR1 as SGHDT and CDR2 as YYEEEE. This CDR3 is built from 15 residues. The V gene lost 1 base and the J gene lost 3 bases, with 14 bases spanning the gap. For the CDR3, the DNA is TGTGCCAGCAGCTTGCCCCATGGCGGTCTCTACGAGCAGTACTTC. This codes for CASSLPHGGLYEQYF.

This clone turned up a few times. The rearrangement joins TRBV10-3 to TRBJ1-1; D is perhaps TRBD1 (6 bases). CDR3 length: 15 amino acids. The germline V gene encodes CDR1 ENHRY and CDR2 SYGVKD. The ends were cut back, 6 bases at V and 2 bases at J, with 16 bases in the middle. This CDR3 reads CAISNDRSPNTEAFF. Here the CDR3 DNA reads TGTGCCATCAGCAACGACAGGAGTCCTAACACTGAAGCTTTCTTT.

The chain carries TRBV7-2 and TRBJ2-5, with 8 bases aligning to TRBD2. CDR1 is SGHTA and CDR2 is FQGNSA in the germline V gene. J lost 5 bases, V lost 2 bases, and 4 bases had no gene match. This CDR3 contains 14 residues. In nucleotides, the CDR3 is TGTGCCAGCAGCTTACAAACGGGAGGGGAGACCCAGTACTTC. It specifies CASSLQTGGETQYF.

This clone came up a few times. V and J are TRBV19 and TRBJ2-2, with D possibly being TRBD1 (6 bases). The CDR3 contains 15 residues. Germline CDR1 reads LNHDA; CDR2 reads SQIVND (reference sequence). Deletions cut 11 bases from V and 4 bases from J, with 20 bases between. The DNA of the CDR3 is TGTGCCTCCTCCCGGGACATAGCACCCACCGGGGAGCTGTTTTTT. Protein: CASSRDIAPTGELFF.

CDR3 sequence: CASSELRGMNTEAFF. Here the CDR3 DNA reads TGTGCCAGCAGTGAACTAAGGGGGATGAACACTGAAGCTTTCTTT. The chain is built from TRBV2 and TRBJ1-1; the D gene is possibly TRBD1 (6 bases). CDR3 length: 15 residues. The V end lost 2 bases, the J end lost 0 bases, and 10 bases lay between the germline ends. Germline V lookup: CDR1 SNHLY, CDR2 FYNNEI.

The chain couples TRBV7-3 to TRBJ2-3, with a possible D match to TRBD2 (6 bases). The CDR3 extends over 13 amino acids. Per the germline V gene, CDR1 is SGHTA and CDR2 is FQGTGA. V was pared by 2 bases and J by 6 bases, with 9 bases between. CDR3 bases: TGTGCCAGCAGCTTACAGGGAGGTGATACGCAGTATTTT. Translating gives CASSLQGGDTQYF.

The genes are TRBV29-1 and TRBJ2-3; 9 positions agree with TRBD2. V lost 7 bases and J lost 0; bases outside the gene matches: 11. Germline V CDR1 and CDR2: SQVTM, ANQGSEA. There are 16 residues in the CDR3. CDR3: CSADSGRWASTDTQYF. CDR3 coding DNA: TGCAGCGCCGATAGCGGGAGATGGGCTAGCACAGATACGCAGTATTTT.

This chain links TRBV4-1 with TRBJ2-1, with a possible D match to TRBD2 (6 bases). Trimming stripped 0 bases from V and 9 bases from J, with 12 bases between. The CDR3 runs 14 residues. Germline loops: CDR1 MGHRA, CDR2 YSYEKL. As DNA, the CDR3 is TGCGCCAGCAGCCAAGAAAGTCTAGCGCCTGAGCAGTTCTTC. It translates to CASSQESLAPEQFF.

This clone was observed a few times. This chain connects TRBV4-1 to TRBJ2-1, with 10 bases lining up with TRBD2. Trimming took 0 bases from V and 12 from J; bases not matched to a gene: 11. CDR3 length: 16 residues. Germline CDR1 and CDR2: MGHRA and YSYEKL. In DNA form, the CDR3 reads TGCGCCAGCAGCCAAGATCGGGGACTAGCGCAGGTGAGGCAGTTCTTC. This gives the protein CASSQDRGLAQVRQFF.

The chain uses TRBV7-9 and TRBJ2-1, with 11 positions matching TRBD2. The V gene's germline CDR1 is SEHNR and CDR2 FQNEAQ (reference sequence). This CDR3 comprises 17 residues. J was trimmed by 1 base and V by 6 bases; bases with no gene match: 8. CDR3 region: CASSFPGLAASYNEQFF. In DNA form, the CDR3 reads TGTGCCAGCAGTTTCCCGGGACTAGCGGCTTCCTACAATGAGCAGTTCTTC.

The V gene is TRBV27, the J gene TRBJ2-7; maybe TRBD1 (5 bases). There are 14 residues in the CDR3. The germline CDR1 and CDR2 sequences are MNHEY and SMNVEV (reference sequence). Between the trimmed V and J ends, which lost 1 base and 2 bases, there was a span of 9 bases. This chain's CDR3 is CASSLYTGTYEQYF. DNA for the CDR3: TGTGCCAGCAGTTTATACACAGGTACCTACGAGCAGTACTTC.

V gene TRBV2 combines with J gene TRBJ2-2; the D is unclear. Per the germline V gene, CDR1 is SNHLY and CDR2 is FYNNEI. V was cut by 7 bases and J by 0 bases, with 9 bases left in between. This CDR3 is built from 14 residues. The CDR3: CASTGTANTGELFF. The CDR3 DNA reads TGTGCCAGCACAGGCACAGCGAACACCGGGGAGCTGTTTTTT.

This CDR3 reads CSVKRTEAFF. As DNA, the CDR3 is TGCAGCGTTAAGAGAACTGAAGCTTTCTTT. The chain uses TRBV29-1 and TRBJ1-1; D uncertain. The V end was cut by 5 bases, the J end by 5 bases, with 6 bases between. The CDR3 sequence is 10 residues long. The germline gives CDR1 SQVTM, CDR2 ANQGSEA.

This clone appeared a few times. J is TRBJ1-1 and V is TRBV29-1; 8 positions match TRBD1. This CDR3 region has 13 residues. CDR1 and CDR2 from the germline V gene are SQVTM and ANQGSEA. V gave up 7 bases and J gave up 5 bases; unmatched junction bases: 9. The CDR3, as DNA: TGCAGCGGACGAGACAGGGGTGGGACTGAAGCTTTCTTT. The encoded protein is CSGRDRGGTEAFF.